The entry below describes one T cell receptor beta chain. Its antigen is still unknown. These data are taken from a study of STAT5B mutations in CD4+ large granular lymphocyte leukemia. The CDR3 covers 15 residues. The germline CDR1 and CDR2 sequences are MGHDK and SYGVNS. The V and J ends lost 9 bases and 0 bases respectively, with 14 bases between them. Overall study results and limits: No patients shared main leukemic clonotypes, though around 27% appeared at low frequency elsewhere. The CD4+ versus CD8+ T-LGLL clonality difference may reflect limited sample size. Top patient clones used TRBV06 genes more often: 8/27 versus 2/35 in controls.

TCRdb keeps only in-frame clones here, not all; method: immunoSEQ multiplex PCR. The table lists fewer than 30,000 clones, roughly three quarters of them singletons. Control samples were healthy donors' buffy coats. Sequencing input: CD4+ T cells from blood buffy coats. The sequence derives from a human donor in good health. The gene calls are TRBV25-1 and TRBJ2-2; D may be TRBD1 or TRBD2 (7 bases each). The CDR3 spells CARSTGTTNTGELFF. The CDR3 DNA reads as TGTGCCAGGTCGACAGGGACTACGAACACCGGGGAGCTGTTTTTT. The entire variable domain, with the rest obtained from reference TRBV25-1 and TRBJ2-2, is as follows: EADIYQTPRYLVIGTGKKITLECSQTMGHDKMYWYQQDPGMELHLIHYSYGVNSTEKGDLSSESTVSRIRTEHFPLTLESARPSHTSQYLCARSTGTTNTGELFFGEGSRLTVL.